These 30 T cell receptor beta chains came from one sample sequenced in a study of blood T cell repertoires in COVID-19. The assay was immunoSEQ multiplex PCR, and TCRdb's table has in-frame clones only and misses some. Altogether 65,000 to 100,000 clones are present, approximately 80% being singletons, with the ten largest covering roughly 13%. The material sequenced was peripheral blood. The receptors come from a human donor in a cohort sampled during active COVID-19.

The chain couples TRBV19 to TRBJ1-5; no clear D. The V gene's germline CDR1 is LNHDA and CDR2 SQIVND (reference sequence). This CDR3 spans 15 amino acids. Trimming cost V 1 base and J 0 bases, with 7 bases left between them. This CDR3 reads CASSIVADSNQPQHF. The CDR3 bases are TGTGCCAGTAGTATAGTGGCGGATAGCAATCAGCCCCAGCATTTT.

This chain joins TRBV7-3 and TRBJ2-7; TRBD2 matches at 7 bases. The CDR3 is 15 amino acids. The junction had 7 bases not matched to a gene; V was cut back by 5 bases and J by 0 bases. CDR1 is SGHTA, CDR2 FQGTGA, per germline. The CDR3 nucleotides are TGTGCCAGCAGCCCTGGACGCGGGGGCTCCTACGAGCAGTACTTC. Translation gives CASSPGRGGSYEQYF.

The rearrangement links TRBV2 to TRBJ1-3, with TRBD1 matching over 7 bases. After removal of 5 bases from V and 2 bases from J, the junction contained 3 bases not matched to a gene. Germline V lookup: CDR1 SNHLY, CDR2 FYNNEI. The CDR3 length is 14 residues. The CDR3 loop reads CASSTDRAGNTIYF. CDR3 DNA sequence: TGTGCCAGCAGTACAGACAGGGCTGGAAACACCATATATTTT.

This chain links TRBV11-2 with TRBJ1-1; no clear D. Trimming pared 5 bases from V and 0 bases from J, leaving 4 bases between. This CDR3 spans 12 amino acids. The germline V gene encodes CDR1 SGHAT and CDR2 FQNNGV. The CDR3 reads CASSTMNTEAFF. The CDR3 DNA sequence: TGTGCCAGCAGCACTATGAACACTGAAGCTTTCTTT.

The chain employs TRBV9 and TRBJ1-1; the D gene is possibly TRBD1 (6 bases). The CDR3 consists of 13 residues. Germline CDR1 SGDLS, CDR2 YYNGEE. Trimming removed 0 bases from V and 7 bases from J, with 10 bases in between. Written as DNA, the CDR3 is TGTGCCAGCAGCGTAGGCAGGGGTAGTGAAGCTTTCTTT. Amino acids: CASSVGRGSEAFF. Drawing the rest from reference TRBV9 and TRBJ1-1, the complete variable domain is DSGVTQTPKHLITATGQRVTLRCSPRSGDLSVYWYQQSLDQGLQFLIQYYNGEERAKGNILERFSAQQFPDLHSELNLSSLELGDSALYFCASSVGRGSEAFFGQGTRLTVV.

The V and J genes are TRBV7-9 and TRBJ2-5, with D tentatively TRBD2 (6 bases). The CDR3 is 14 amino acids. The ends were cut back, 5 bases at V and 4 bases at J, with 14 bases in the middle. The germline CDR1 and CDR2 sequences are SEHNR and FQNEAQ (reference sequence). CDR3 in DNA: TGTGCCAGCAGCGCAGAGGGCGGGGTAGAGACCCAGTACTTC. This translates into CASSAEGGVETQYF.

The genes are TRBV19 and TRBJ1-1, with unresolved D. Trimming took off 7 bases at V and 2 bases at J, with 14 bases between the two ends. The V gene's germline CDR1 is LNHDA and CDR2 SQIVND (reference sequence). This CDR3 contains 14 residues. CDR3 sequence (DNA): TGTGCCAGTAAGCGCAGAGAGCCCAACACTGAAGCTTTCTTT. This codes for CASKRREPNTEAFF.

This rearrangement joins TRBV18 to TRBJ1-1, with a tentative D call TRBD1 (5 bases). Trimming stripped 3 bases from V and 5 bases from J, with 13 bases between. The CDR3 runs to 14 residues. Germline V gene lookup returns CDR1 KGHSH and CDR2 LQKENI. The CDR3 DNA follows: TGTGCCAGCTCACCGGCCAGGGTGGGAACTGAAGCTTTCTTT. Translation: CASSPARVGTEAFF.

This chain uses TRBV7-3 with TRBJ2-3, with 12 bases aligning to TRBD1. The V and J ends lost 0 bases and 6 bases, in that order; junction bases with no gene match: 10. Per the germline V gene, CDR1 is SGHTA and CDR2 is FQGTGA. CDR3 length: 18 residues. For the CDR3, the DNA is TGTGCCAGCAGCTTAACGCCCGGGACAGGGGGCGCGTGGGATACGCAGTATTTT. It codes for CASSLTPGTGGAWDTQYF.

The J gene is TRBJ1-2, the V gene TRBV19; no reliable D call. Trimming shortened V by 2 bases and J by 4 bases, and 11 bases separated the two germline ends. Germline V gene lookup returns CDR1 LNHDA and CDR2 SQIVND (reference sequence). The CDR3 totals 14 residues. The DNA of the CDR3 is TGTGCCAGTAGTATACTGGACCGGGGCTATGGCTACACCTTC. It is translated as CASSILDRGYGYTF.

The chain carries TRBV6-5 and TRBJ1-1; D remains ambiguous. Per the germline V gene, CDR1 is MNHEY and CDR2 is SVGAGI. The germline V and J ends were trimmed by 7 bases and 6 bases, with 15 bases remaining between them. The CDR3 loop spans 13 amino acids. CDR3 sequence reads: CASKETAAAEAFF. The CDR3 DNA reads TGTGCCAGCAAGGAGACGGCGGCGGCTGAAGCTTTCTTT.

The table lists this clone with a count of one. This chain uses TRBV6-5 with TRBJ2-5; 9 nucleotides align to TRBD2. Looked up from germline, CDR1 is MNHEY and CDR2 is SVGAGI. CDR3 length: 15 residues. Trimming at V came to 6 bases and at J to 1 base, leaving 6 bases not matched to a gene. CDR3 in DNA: TGTGCCAGCAGCCTGACAGCGGGGGGCCAAGAGACCCAGTACTTC. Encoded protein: CASSLTAGGQETQYF.

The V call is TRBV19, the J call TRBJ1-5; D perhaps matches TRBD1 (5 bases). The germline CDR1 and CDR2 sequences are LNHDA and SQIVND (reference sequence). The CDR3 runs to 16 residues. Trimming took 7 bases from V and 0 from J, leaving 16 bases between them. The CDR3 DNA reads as TGTGCCAGTACGGCGGGACGTAAGTATAGCAATCAGCCCCAGCATTTT. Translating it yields CASTAGRKYSNQPQHF.

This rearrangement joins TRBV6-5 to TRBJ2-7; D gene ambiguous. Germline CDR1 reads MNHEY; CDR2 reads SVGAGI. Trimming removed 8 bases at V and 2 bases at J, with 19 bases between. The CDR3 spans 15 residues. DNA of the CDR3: TGTGCCAGCTTACCCCTCCCACAGACCCCCTACGAGCAGTACTTC. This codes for CASLPLPQTPYEQYF.

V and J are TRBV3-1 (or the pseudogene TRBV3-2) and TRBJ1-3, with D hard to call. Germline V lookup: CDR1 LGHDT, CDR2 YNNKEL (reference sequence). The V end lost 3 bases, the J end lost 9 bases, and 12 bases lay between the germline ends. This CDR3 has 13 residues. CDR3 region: CASSQVESGTIYF. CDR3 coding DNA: TGTGCCAGCAGCCAGGTCGAGAGTGGCACCATATATTTT.

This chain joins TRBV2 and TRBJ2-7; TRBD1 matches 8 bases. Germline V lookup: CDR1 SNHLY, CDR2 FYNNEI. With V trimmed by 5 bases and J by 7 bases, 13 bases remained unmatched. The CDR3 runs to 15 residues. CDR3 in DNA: TGTGCCAGCAGTTATGTCCGTACAGGGGGAGAGGAGCAGTACTTC. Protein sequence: CASSYVRTGGEEQYF.

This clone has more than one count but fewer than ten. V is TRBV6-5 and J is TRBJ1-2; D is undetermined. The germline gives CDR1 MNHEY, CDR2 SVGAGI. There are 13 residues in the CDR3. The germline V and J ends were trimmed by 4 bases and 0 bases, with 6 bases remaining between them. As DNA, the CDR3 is TGTGCCAGCAGTTCGCTAGCTAACTATGGCTACACCTTC. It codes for CASSSLANYGYTF.

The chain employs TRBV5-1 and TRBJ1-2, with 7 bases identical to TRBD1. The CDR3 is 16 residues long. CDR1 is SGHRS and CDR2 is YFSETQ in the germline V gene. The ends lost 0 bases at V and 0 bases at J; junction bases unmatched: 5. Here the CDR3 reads CASSLVPQGANYGYTF. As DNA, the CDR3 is TGCGCCAGCAGCTTGGTTCCCCAGGGGGCTAACTATGGCTACACCTTC.

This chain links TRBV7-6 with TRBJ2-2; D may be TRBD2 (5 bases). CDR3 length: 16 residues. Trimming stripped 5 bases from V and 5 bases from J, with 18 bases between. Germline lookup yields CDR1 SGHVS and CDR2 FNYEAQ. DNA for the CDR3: TGTGCCAGCAGCCCCCCTCTAGCTACCAAAACCGGGGAGCTGTTTTTT. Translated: CASSPPLATKTGELFF.

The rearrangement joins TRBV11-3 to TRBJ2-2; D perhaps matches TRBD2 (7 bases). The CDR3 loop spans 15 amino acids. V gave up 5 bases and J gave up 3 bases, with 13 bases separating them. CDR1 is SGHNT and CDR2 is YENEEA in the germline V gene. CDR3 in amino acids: CASSRGASYTGELFF. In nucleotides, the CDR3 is TGTGCCAGCAGCCGGGGGGCTAGCTACACCGGGGAGCTGTTTTTT.

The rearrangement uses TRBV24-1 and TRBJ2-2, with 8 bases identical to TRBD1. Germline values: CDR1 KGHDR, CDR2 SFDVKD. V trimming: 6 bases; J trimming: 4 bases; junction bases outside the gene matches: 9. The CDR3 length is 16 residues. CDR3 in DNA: TGTGCCACCAGTACAAGGGATACAGGGGGCACCGGGGAGCTGTTTTTT. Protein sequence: CATSTRDTGGTGELFF.

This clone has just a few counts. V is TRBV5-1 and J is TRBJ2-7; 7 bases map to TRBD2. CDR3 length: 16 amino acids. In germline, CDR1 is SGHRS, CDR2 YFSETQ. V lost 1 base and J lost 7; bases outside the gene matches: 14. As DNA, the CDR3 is TGCGCCAGCAGCTTGACCACTCACCTACTAGCGCAGGAGCAGTACTTC. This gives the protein CASSLTTHLLAQEQYF.

The CDR3 DNA follows: TGTGCCAGCAGCGTACGGACTCACTCAGATACGCAGTATTTT. Amino acid sequence: CASSVRTHSDTQYF. The chain couples TRBV9 to TRBJ2-3; tentative D call: TRBD2 (5 bases). Trimming cost V 1 base and J 4 bases, with 10 bases left between them. The CDR3 runs 14 residues. CDR1 SGDLS and CDR2 YYNGEE come from the germline V gene.

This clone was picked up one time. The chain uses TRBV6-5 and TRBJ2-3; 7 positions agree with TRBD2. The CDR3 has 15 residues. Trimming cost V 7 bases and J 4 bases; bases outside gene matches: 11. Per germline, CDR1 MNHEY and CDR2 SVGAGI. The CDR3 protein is CASNRDYGFPDTQYF. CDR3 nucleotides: TGTGCCAGCAACCGGGACTACGGATTCCCAGATACGCAGTATTTT.

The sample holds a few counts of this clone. CDR3 sequence: CASSQDRGYGYTF. CDR3 nucleotide sequence: TGTGCCAGCAGCCAAGATAGAGGGTATGGCTACACCTTC. The chain employs TRBV3-1 (or the pseudogene TRBV3-2) and TRBJ1-2; no firm D call. Trimming took off 0 bases at V and 5 bases at J, with 7 bases between the two ends. The germline gives CDR1 LGHDT, CDR2 YNNKEL (reference sequence). This CDR3 is built from 13 residues.

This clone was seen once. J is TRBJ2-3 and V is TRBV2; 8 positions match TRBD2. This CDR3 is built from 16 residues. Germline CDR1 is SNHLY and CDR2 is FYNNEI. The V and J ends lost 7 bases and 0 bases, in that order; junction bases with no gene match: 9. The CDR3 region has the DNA TGTGCCAGCATACGAGGGCAGCGGGGGAGCACAGATACGCAGTATTTT. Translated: CASIRGQRGSTDTQYF.

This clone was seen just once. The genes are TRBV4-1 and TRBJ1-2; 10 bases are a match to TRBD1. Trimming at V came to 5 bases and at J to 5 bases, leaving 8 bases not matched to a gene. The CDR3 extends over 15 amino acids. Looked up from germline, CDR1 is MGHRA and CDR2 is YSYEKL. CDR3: CASSSWTGGDYGYTF. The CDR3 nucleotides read TGCGCCAGCAGCTCGTGGACAGGGGGTGATTATGGCTACACCTTC.

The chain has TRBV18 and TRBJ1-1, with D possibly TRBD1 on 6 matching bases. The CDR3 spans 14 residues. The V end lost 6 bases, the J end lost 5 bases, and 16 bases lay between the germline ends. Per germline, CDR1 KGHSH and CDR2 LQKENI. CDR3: CASSGGAPRTEAFF. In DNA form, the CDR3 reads TGTGCCAGCTCTGGGGGGGCGCCGAGGACTGAAGCTTTCTTT.

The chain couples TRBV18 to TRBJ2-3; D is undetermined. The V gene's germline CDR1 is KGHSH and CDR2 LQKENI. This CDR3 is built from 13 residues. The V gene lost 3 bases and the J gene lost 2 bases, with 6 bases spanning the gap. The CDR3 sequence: CASSPRLTDTQYF. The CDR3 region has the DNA TGTGCCAGCTCACCCAGACTCACAGATACGCAGTATTTT.

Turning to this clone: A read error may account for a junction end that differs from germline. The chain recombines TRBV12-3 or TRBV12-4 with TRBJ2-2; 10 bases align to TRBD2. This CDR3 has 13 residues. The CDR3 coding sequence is TGTGCCACCAGTGAGCGGGGGGGCAGGGAGCTGTTTTTT. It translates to CATSERGGRELFF.